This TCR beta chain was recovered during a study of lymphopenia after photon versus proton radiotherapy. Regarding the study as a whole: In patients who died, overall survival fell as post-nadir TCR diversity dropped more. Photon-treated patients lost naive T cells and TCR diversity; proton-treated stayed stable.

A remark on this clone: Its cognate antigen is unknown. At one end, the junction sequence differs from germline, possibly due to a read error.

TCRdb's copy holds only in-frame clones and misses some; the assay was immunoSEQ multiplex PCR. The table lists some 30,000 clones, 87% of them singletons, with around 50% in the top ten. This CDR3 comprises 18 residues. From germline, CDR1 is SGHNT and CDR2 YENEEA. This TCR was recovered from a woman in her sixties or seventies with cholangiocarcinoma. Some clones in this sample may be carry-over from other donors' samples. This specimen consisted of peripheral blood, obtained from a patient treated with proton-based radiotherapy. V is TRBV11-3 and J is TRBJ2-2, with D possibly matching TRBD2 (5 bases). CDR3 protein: CASSLDRYVGSHTGELLF. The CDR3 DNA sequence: TGTGCCAGCAGCTTAGATCGTTATGTGGGAAGTCACACCGGGGAGCTGCTTTTT.